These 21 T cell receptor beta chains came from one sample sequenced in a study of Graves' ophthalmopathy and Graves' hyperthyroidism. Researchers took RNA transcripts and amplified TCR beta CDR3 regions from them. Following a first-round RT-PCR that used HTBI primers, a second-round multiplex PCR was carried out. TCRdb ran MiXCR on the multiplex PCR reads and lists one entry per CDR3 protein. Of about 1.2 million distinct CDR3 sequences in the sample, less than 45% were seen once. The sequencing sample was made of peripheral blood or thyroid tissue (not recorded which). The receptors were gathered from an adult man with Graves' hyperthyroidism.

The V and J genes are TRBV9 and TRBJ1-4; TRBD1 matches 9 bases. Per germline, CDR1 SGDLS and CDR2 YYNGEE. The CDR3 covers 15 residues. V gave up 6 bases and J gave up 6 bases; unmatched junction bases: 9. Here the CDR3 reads CASKKGTGRDEKLFF. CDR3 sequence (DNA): TGTGCCAGCAAGAAGGGGACAGGGCGAGATGAAAAACTGTTTTTT.

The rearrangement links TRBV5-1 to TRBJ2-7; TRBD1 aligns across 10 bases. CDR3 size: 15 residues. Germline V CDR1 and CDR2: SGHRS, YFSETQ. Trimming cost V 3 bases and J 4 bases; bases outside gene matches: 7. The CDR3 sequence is CASSWRPGQGYEQYF. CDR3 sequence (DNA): TGCGCCAGCAGCTGGAGGCCGGGACAGGGGTACGAGCAGTACTTC.

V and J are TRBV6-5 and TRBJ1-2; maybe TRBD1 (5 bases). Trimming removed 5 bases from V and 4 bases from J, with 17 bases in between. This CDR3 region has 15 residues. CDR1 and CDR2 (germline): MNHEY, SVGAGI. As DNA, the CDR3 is TGTGCCAGCAGTGATGTAGGGGCGCACGGCTATGGCTACACCTTC. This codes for CASSDVGAHGYGYTF.

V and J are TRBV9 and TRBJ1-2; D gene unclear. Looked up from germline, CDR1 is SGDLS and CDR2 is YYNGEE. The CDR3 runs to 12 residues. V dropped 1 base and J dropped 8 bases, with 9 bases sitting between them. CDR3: CASSVPWRGYTF. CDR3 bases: TGTGCCAGCAGCGTACCCTGGAGAGGCTACACCTTC. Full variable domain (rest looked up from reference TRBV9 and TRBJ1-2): DSGVTQTPKHLITATGQRVTLRCSPRSGDLSVYWYQQSLDQGLQFLIQYYNGEERAKGNILERFSAQQFPDLHSELNLSSLELGDSALYFCASSVPWRGYTFGSGTRLTVV.

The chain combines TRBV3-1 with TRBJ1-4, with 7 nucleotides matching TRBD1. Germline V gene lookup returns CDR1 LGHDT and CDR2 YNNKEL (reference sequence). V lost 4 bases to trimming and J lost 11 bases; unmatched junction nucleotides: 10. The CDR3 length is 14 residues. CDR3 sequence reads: CASSLRQGATKLFF. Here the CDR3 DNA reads TGTGCCAGCAGCCTCCGACAGGGCGCAACGAAACTGTTTTTT.

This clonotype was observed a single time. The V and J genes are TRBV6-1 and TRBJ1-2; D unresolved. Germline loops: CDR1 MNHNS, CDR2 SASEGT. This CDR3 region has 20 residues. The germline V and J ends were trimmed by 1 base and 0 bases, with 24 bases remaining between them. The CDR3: CASSEVGRFRLSGTNYGYTF. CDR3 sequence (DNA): TGTGCCAGCAGTGAAGTAGGGAGATTCCGACTCTCCGGGACTAACTATGGCTACACCTTC.

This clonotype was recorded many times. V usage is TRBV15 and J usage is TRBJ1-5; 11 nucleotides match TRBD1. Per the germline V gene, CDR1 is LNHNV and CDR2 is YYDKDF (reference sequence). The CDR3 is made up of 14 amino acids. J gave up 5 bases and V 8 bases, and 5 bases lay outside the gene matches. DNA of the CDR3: TGTGCCACCCGGGGACAGGGGGAGGATCAGCCCCAGCATTTT. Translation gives CATRGQGEDQPQHF. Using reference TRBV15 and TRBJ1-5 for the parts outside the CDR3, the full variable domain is DAMVIQNPRYQVTQFGKPVTLSCSQTLNHNVMYWYQQKSSQAPKLLFHYYDKDFNNEADTPDNFQSRRPNTSFCFLDIRSPGLGDTAMYLCATRGQGEDQPQHFGDGTRLSIL.

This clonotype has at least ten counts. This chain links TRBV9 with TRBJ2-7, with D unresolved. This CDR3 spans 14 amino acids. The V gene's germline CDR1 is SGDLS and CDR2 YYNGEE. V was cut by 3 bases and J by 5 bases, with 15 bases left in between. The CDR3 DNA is TGTGCCAGCAGCGGGGATCCCTTTGCCCACGAGCAGTACTTC. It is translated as CASSGDPFAHEQYF.

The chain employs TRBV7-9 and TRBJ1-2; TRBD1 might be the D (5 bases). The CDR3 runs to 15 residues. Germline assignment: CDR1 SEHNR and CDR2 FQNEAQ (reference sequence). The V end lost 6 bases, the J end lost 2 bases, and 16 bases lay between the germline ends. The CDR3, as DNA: TGTGCCAGCAGTGTACCGGGGGTCCGGAACTATGGCTACACCTTC. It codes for CASSVPGVRNYGYTF.

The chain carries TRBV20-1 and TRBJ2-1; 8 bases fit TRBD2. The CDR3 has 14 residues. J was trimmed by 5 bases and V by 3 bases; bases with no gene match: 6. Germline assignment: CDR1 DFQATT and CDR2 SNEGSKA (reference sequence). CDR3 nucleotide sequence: TGCAGTGCTAGCGGGAGGGCCAAGGACAATGAGCAGTTCTTC. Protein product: CSASGRAKDNEQFF.

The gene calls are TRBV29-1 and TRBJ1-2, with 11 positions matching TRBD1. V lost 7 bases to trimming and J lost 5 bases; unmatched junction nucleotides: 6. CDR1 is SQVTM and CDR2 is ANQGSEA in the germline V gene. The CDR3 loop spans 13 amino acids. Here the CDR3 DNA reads TGCAGCGCGGACAGGGGGCGCTCATATGGCTACACCTTC. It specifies CSADRGRSYGYTF.

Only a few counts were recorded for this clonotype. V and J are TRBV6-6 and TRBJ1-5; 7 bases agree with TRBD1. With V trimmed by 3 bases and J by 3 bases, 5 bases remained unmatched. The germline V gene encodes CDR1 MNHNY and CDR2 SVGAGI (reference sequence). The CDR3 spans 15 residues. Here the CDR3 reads CASSYPGTVNQPQHF. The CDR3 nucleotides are TGTGCCAGCAGTTATCCCGGGACAGTCAATCAGCCCCAGCATTTT.

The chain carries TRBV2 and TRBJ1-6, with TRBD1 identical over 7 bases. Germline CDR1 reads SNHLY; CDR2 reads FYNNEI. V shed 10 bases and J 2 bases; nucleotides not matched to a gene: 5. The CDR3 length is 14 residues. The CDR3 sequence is CATKGATYNSPLHF. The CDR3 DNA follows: TGTGCCACTAAGGGGGCCACCTATAATTCACCCCTCCACTTT.

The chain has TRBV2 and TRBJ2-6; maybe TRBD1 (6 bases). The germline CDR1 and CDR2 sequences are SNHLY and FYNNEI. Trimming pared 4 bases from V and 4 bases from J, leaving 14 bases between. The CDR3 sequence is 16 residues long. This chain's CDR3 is CASSGYRVLGANVLTF. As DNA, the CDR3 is TGTGCCAGCAGTGGTTACAGGGTTTTAGGGGCCAACGTCCTGACTTTC. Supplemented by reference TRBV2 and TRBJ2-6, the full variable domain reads EPEVTQTPSHQVTQMGQEVILRCVPISNHLYFYWYRQILGQKVEFLVSFYNNEISEKSEIFDDQFSVERPDGSNFTLKIRSTKLEDSAMYFCASSGYRVLGANVLTFGAGSRLTVL.

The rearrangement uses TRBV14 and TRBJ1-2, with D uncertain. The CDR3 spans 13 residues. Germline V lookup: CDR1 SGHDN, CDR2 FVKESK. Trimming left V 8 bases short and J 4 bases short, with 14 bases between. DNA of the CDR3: TGTGCCAGCTTACCCGGTAGAGGCTATGGCTACACCTTC. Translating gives CASLPGRGYGYTF.

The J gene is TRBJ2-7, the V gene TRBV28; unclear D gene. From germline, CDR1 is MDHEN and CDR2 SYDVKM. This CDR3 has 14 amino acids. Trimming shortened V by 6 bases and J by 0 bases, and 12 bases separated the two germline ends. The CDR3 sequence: CASRWQVSSYEQYF. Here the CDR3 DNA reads TGTGCCAGCAGGTGGCAGGTGAGCTCCTACGAGCAGTACTTC.

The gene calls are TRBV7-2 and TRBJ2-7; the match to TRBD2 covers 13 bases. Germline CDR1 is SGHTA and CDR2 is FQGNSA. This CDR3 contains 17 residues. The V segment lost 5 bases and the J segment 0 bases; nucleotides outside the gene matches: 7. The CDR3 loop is CASSPTGLAGVSYEQYF. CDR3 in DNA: TGTGCCAGCAGCCCAACCGGACTAGCGGGAGTCTCCTACGAGCAGTACTTC.

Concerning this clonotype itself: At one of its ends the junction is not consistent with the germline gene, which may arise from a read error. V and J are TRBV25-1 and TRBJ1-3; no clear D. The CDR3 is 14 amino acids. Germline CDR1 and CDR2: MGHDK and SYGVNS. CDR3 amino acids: CASSPQVTGNTIYF. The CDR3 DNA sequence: TGCGCCAGCAGCCCTCAGGTGACTGGAAACACCATATATTTT.

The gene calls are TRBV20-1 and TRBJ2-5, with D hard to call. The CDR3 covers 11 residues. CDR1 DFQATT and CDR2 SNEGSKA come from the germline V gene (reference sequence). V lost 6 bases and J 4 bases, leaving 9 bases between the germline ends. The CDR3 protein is CSAPARETQYF. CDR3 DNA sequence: TGCAGTGCACCCGCCCGAGAGACCCAGTACTTC.

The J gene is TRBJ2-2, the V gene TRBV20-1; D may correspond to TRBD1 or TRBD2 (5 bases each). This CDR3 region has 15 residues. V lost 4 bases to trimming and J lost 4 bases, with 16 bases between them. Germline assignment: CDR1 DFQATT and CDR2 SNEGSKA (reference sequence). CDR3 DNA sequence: TGCAGTGCTACTGAGGGGCAGAGGAGCACCGGGGAGCTGTTTTTT. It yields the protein CSATEGQRSTGELFF.

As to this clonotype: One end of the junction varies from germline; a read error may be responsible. The CDR3 bases are TGCGCCACCAGCCAAGTCATGGATCCGTATCAGCCCCAGCATTTT. Amino acids: CATSQVMDPYQPQHF. V is TRBV2 and J is TRBJ1-5, with D uncertain. This CDR3 is 15 amino acids long. From germline, CDR1 is SNHLY and CDR2 FYNNEI. Full variable domain (rest looked up from reference TRBV2 and TRBJ1-5): EPEVTQTPSHQVTQMGQEVILRCVPISNHLYFYWYRQILGQKVEFLVSFYNNEISEKSEIFDDQFSVERPDGSNFTLKIRSTKLEDSAMYFCATSQVMDPYQPQHFGDGTRLSIL.